These 7 T cell receptor beta chains share one sample of origin, sequenced in a study of cytomegalovirus exposure and HLA in healthy donors. The PCR used 60 Vbeta and 13 Jbeta primers. Sequencing used immunoSEQ multiplex PCR; TCRdb keeps in-frame clones, though not all of them. The record lists roughly 120,000 clones, of which the ten most abundant hold around 2.9%. Sequencing was done on a sample of PBMCs. These receptors all come from a man younger than 40 in good health and CMV-seronegative.

The rearrangement joins TRBV19 to TRBJ2-3, with 11 bases lining up with TRBD1. Germline CDR1 is LNHDA and CDR2 is SQIVND (reference sequence). CDR3 size: 14 residues. V trimming: 5 bases; J trimming: 5 bases; junction bases outside the gene matches: 3. CDR3 nucleotides: TGTGCCAGTAGTCGGGACAGGGGGGAAGATACGCAGTATTTT. The encoded protein is CASSRDRGEDTQYF.

The chain recombines TRBV11-2 with TRBJ1-1; possibly TRBD1 for D (5 bases). CDR3 length: 14 amino acids. CDR1 is SGHAT, CDR2 FQNNGV, per germline. Deletions cut 1 base from V and 5 bases from J, with 11 bases between. This CDR3 is CASSLGQLGTEAFF. DNA for the CDR3: TGTGCCAGCAGCTTAGGACAGCTAGGGACTGAAGCTTTCTTT. The variable domain in full, with the rest retrieved from reference TRBV11-2 and TRBJ1-1, is EAGVAQSPRYKIIEKRQSVAFWCNPISGHATLYWYQQILGQGPKLLIQFQNNGVVDDSQLPKDRFSAERLKGVDSTLKIQPAKLEDSAVYLCASSLGQLGTEAFFGQGTRLTVV.

The chain employs TRBV10-1 and TRBJ2-7; 9 bases agree with TRBD2. The V and J ends lost 1 base and 5 bases, in that order; junction bases with no gene match: 6. This CDR3 contains 15 residues. Per the germline V gene, CDR1 is WNHNN and CDR2 is SYGVQD (reference sequence). The CDR3 DNA sequence: TGCGCCAGCAGTGAGTGGGCTAGCGGGAACAACGAGCAGTACTTC. This codes for CASSEWASGNNEQYF.

The chain uses TRBV28 and TRBJ2-1; 13 positions match TRBD2. Germline-derived CDR1 and CDR2 are MDHEN and SYDVKM. This CDR3 comprises 14 residues. After removal of 4 bases from V and 10 bases from J, the junction contained 4 bases not matched to a gene. Written as DNA, the CDR3 is TGTGCCAGCAGTTCCATGACTAGCGGGAGGGAGCAGTTCTTC. Its translation is CASSSMTSGREQFF.

The rearrangement uses TRBV7-3 and TRBJ2-3, with 9 bases matching TRBD2. The ends lost 4 bases at V and 6 bases at J; junction bases unmatched: 5. Germline V gives CDR1 SGHTA, CDR2 FQGTGA. This CDR3 has 14 amino acids. The chain's CDR3 is CASSSIAGADTQYF. The CDR3 nucleotides are TGTGCCAGCAGCTCTATAGCGGGAGCCGATACGCAGTATTTT.

This sequence joins TRBV4-1 and TRBJ1-1; 10 nucleotides align to TRBD1. The junction had 8 bases not matched to a gene; V was cut back by 0 bases and J by 1 base. This CDR3 comprises 18 residues. The germline V gene has CDR1 MGHRA and CDR2 YSYEKL. As DNA, the CDR3 is TGCGCCAGCAGCCAAGATCGGAGGACAGGGGGACCGAACACTGAAGCTTTCTTT. Protein sequence: CASSQDRRTGGPNTEAFF.

The chain has TRBV6-1 and TRBJ1-4; D is unclear. The CDR3 is made up of 15 amino acids. The V gene's germline CDR1 is MNHNS and CDR2 SASEGT. The V end was cut by 0 bases, the J end by 6 bases, with 11 bases between. CDR3 residues: CASSEAAGYDEKLFF. The CDR3 coding sequence is TGTGCCAGCAGTGAAGCTGCGGGCTACGATGAAAAACTGTTTTTT.